The rows below give T cell receptor beta chains drawn from one sample of a study of T-cell reconstitution after alpha-beta-depleted transplantation in children. TCRdb re-analysed the PCR reads in MiXCR, keeping a single row per CDR3 protein. This table holds fewer than 1 million distinct CDR3 sequences, roughly 15% found once. The sequenced sample was PBMCs, mostly from graft donor cells, obtained 360 days after TCRalphabeta/CD19-depleted stem cell transplant. These receptors originate from a male patient between 5 and 17 years old who had a stem cell transplant for acute lymphoblastic leukemia, so the T cells may come from the graft donor. Each CDR3 is given without its conserved first and last residue. Fields, in order: J gene, V gene, CDR3 length, CDR3 protein.

>TRBJ2-3|TRBV14|16
ASSLRARLAGPNDTQY
>TRBJ1-1|TRBV5-1|14
ASSFDMGLRATEAF
>TRBJ2-1|TRBV5-1|13
ASSLEGTGDNEQF
>TRBJ2-1|TRBV11-3|12
ASSLRSGIDEQF
>TRBJ2-2|TRBV4-2|16
ASSQDLVGSLSSGELF
>TRBJ2-5|TRBV7-3|14
ASSLRGPSDRETQY
>TRBJ2-1|TRBV12-3/TRBV12-4|12
ASSFGRIYNEQF
>TRBJ2-2|TRBV29-1|14
SVEPRLAGETGELF
>TRBJ2-7|TRBV29-1|12
SVFRTSGSYEQY
>TRBJ2-1|TRBV27|14
ASSELAGPLYNEQF
>TRBJ2-1|TRBV2|9
ASSARGEQF
>TRBJ2-2|TRBV29-1|9
SARVAGELF
>TRBJ2-1|TRBV5-1|13
ASSLAVAPVDEQF
>TRBJ1-5|TRBV18|12
ASSPREGNQPQH
>TRBJ1-1|TRBV7-2|14
ASSRQVGISNTEAF
>TRBJ2-1|TRBV4-1|13
ASSHTEGPWNEQF
>TRBJ2-5|TRBV10-3|15
AISEGLAGGYQETQY
>TRBJ2-5|TRBV7-8|11
ASSQGFGQTQY
>TRBJ2-5|TRBV18|12
ASSPLREKETQY
>TRBJ2-7|TRBV24-1|14
ATSDQSDRGLEEQY
>TRBJ1-1|TRBV11-3|11
ASSLGLTTEAF
>TRBJ2-7|TRBV27|11
ASNPLGTYEQY
>TRBJ2-3|TRBV29-1|11
SGSVTQTDTQY
>TRBJ2-3|TRBV12-3/TRBV12-4|13
ASLPLGGSTDTQY
>TRBJ2-7|TRBV15|11
ATSYRTGHEQY
>TRBJ1-3|TRBV5-1|13
ASRSGTASGNTIY
>TRBJ1-2|TRBV3-1|12
ASSPLPGREGYT
>TRBJ2-3|TRBV28|16
ASSARTSGRWSPDTQY
>TRBJ2-5|TRBV5-4|15
ASSLNGRPSGQETQY
>TRBJ2-5|TRBV29-1|11
SVPGTGGETQY
>TRBJ2-7|TRBV12-3/TRBV12-4|12
ASSSVQSSYEQY
>TRBJ2-5|TRBV18|15
ASSPTIVLEFQETQY
>TRBJ2-1|TRBV12-3/TRBV12-4|13
ASRPLAGVGNEQF
>TRBJ2-3|TRBV11-3|11
ASSIPPADTQY
>TRBJ2-3|TRBV11-3|14
ASSLSSGPSTDTQY
>TRBJ2-2|TRBV10-1|11
ASSEKVTGELF
>TRBJ2-7|TRBV20-1|13
SARVPGTPSYEQY
>TRBJ2-3|TRBV6-1|11
ATRSGSTDTQY
>TRBJ2-5|TRBV7-3|12
ASSLFGLQETQY
>TRBJ2-7|TRBV3-1|13
ASSPDYGYRYEQY
>TRBJ2-1|TRBV10-3|14
AISEGGLAGDNEQF
>TRBJ2-1|TRBV12-3/TRBV12-4|15
ASSLEWVAGGVNEQF
>TRBJ2-5|TRBV10-3|15
AISDGTSGSVQETQY
>TRBJ1-2|TRBV27|12
ASSIQGAQGGYT
>TRBJ2-1|TRBV9|12
ASSVVDSYNEQF
>TRBJ2-6|TRBV7-2|15
ASSPYPLYSGANVLT
>TRBJ2-5|TRBV5-1|12
ASSFLIPGETQY
>TRBJ2-1|TRBV5-1|13
ASSPLAAGNNEQF